The TCR beta chain under discussion was sequenced for a study of T cells in Graves' hyperthyroidism and ophthalmopathy. The wider study: The authors collected peripheral blood at initial diagnosis, before any treatment. The study, taken as a whole, reports: Most clonotypes that expanded in the thyroid above 0.001 also showed up in blood.

This CDR3 is 13 amino acids long. V was clipped by 6 bases and J by 2 bases; unmatched bases: 3. In germline, CDR1 is DFQATT, CDR2 SNEGSKA (reference sequence). Turning to this clonotype: Its target is unknown.

RNA transcripts yielded amplified TCR beta CDR3 regions. Primed by the HTBI set, a first-round RT-PCR was run on the TCR CDR3. TCRdb ran MiXCR on the multiplex PCR reads and lists one entry per CDR3 protein. Among a few hundred thousand distinct CDR3 sequences listed, 15% to 20% were seen once. In making diagnoses, clinical symptoms, serum thyroxine and TRAb, thyroid ultrasound and orbital computed tomography were all used. The PBMCs studied were ones that came from 10 ml fresh peripheral blood. The sample taken for sequencing was blood. V is TRBV20-1 and J is TRBJ2-5; 10 positions match TRBD2. The source of this sequence is a woman between 40 and 55 years old with Graves' ophthalmopathy. CDR3 region: CSAPSGGQETQYF. CDR3 nucleotides: TGCAGTGCGCCTAGCGGGGGACAAGAGACCCAGTACTTC.